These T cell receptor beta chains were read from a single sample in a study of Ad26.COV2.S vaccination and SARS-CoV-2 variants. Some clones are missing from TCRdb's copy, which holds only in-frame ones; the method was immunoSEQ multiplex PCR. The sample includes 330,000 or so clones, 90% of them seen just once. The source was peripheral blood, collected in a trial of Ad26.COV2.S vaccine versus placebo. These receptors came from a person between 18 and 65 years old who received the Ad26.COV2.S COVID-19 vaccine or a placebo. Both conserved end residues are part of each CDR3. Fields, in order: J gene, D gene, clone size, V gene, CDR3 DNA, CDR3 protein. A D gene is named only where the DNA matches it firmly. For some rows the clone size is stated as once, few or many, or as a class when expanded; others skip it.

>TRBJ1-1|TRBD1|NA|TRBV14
TGTGCCAGCAGCCAAGTGGGCAGGGGGTCTGACACTGAAGCTTTCTTT
CASSQVGRGSDTEAFF
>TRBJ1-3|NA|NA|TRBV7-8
TGTGCCAGCAGCTTAGCGCCTGGAAACACCATATATTTT
CASSLAPGNTIYF
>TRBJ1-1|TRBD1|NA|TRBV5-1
TGCGCCAGCAGCGTCTCGACAGGGGGTGAAGCTTTCTTT
CASSVSTGGEAFF
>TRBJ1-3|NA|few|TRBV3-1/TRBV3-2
TGTGCCAGCGGGGGGAATTACCGGTCTACTGGAAACACCATATATTTT
CASGGNYRSTGNTIYF
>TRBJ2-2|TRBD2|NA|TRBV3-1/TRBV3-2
TGTGCCAGCAGCCCCTCCCAGGTAGCGGGGGGTAAGGAAAAAACCGGGGAGCTGTTTTTT
CASSPSQVAGGKEKTGELFF
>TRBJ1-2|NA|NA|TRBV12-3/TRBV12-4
TGTGCCAGCAGTTTCAAGGGGAACTATGGCTACACCTTC
CASSFKGNYGYTF
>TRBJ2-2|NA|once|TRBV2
TGTGCCAGCAGCGGTCGCTTCCGGGCCCTCGAACACACCGGGGAGCTGTTTTTT
CASSGRFRALEHTGELFF
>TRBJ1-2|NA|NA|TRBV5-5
TGTGCCAGCAGCTTGGACAGCCACGATGGCTACACCTTC
CASSLDSHDGYTF
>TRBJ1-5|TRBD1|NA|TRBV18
TGTGCCAGCTCACCGGGGACAGGGAGTATGCGGCCCCAGCATTTT
CASSPGTGSMRPQHF
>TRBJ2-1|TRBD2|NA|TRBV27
TGTGCCAGCAGTTTTGAGTCCACGGGGGGTTACAATGAGCAGTTCTTC
CASSFESTGGYNEQFF
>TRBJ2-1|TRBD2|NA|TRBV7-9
TGTGCCAGCAGCTTGACTAGCGGATACAATGAGCAGTTCTTC
CASSLTSGYNEQFF
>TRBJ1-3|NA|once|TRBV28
TGTGCCAGCAGTTTATACGGAACAGGAATGGGAGGAAACACCATATATTTT
CASSLYGTGMGGNTIYF
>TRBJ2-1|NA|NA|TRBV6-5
TGTGCCAGCAGTTATTCCGGGACATCCTTTTACAATGAGCAGTTCTTC
CASSYSGTSFYNEQFF
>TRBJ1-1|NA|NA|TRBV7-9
TGTGCCAGCAGCTTAATAGCGCCTCCTACCGGTCTGAACACTGAAGCTTTCTTT
CASSLIAPPTGLNTEAFF
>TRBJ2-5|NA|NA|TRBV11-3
TGTGCCAGCAGCTTAGAGTGGGGGGGCGCCGGCCAAGAGACCCAGTACTTC
CASSLEWGGAGQETQYF
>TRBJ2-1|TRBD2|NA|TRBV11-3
TGTGCCAGCAGCCCGGGAGTAGCGGGGTACAATGAGCAGTTCTTC
CASSPGVAGYNEQFF
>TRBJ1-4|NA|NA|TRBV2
TGTGCCAGCAGAGCTAGCCGGGGGACGGCTAATGAAAAACTGTTTTTT
CASRASRGTANEKLFF
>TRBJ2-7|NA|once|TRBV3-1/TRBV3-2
TGTGCCAGCAGCCAAGTGGGGGGCGTGGACGAGCAGTACTTC
CASSQVGGVDEQYF
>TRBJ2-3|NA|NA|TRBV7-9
TGTGCCAGCAGCTTTAATCAGGACGCAGATACGCAGTATTTT
CASSFNQDADTQYF
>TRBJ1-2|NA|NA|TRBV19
TGTGCCAGTAGTATAGAGGGGAACTATGGCTACACCTTC
CASSIEGNYGYTF
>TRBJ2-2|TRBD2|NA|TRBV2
TGTGCCAGCATTCAGGGGACTAGCGGAACCGGGGAGCTGTTTTTT
CASIQGTSGTGELFF
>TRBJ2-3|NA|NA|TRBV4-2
TGTGCCAGCAGCCAAGACACGTTGGTCAATACGCAGTATTTT
CASSQDTLVNTQYF
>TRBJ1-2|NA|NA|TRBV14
TGTGCCAGCAGCCTAACCCCCCAGGGAAGCTACACCTTC
CASSLTPQGSYTF
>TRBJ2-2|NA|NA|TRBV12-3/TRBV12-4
TGTGCCAGCAGTATAAAAATGAGGGAGCTGTTTTTT
CASSIKMRELFF
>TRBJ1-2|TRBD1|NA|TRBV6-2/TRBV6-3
TGTGCCAGCAGTCGCGGACAGGGGGCTGCTAACTATGGCTACACCTTC
CASSRGQGAANYGYTF
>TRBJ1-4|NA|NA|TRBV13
TGTGCCAGCAGCTTAGGGTCTGGGGTAGATGAAAAACTGTTTTTT
CASSLGSGVDEKLFF
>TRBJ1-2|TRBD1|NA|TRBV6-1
TGTGCCAGCAGCCATGACGGGACAGTCTATGGCTACACCTTC
CASSHDGTVYGYTF
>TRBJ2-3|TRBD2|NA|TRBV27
TGTGCCAGCAGGACCCTCGGGGGGACGCGCACAGATACGCAGTATTTT
CASRTLGGTRTDTQYF
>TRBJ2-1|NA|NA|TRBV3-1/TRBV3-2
TGTGCCAGCAGCCACGGGCTAGCGACCTACAATGAGCAGTTCTTC
CASSHGLATYNEQFF
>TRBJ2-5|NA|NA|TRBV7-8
TGTGCCAGCAGCCTCACGGAGACCCAGTACTTC
CASSLTETQYF
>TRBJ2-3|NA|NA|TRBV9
TGTGCCAGCAGCGTGAGGTCAGGGCCCCCAGATACGCAGTATTTT
CASSVRSGPPDTQYF
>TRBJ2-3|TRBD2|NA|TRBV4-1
TGCGCCAGCAGCCAAGGTCGGGGGGGATGGGGAACAGATACGCAGTATTTT
CASSQGRGGWGTDTQYF
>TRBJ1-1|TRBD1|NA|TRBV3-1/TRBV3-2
TGTGCCAGCAGCCCCCGGACAGGGGCGTTTTCGAACACTGAAGCTTTCTTT
CASSPRTGAFSNTEAFF
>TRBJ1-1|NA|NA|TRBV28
TGTGCCAGTACGGGGAACGAATATAGCGGTGAAGCTTTCTTT
CASTGNEYSGEAFF
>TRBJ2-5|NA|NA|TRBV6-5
TGTGCCAGCAGCCCCAAAGACACGTACCAAGAGACCCAGTACTTC
CASSPKDTYQETQYF
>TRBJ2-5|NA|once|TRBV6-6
TGTGCCAGCAGTTTCCTGCCGGTAGCCGGAGAGACCCAGTACTTC
CASSFLPVAGETQYF
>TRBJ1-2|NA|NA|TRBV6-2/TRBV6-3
TGTGCCAGCAGTTACCCCCTTGGCGGGAACTATGGCTACACCTTC
CASSYPLGGNYGYTF
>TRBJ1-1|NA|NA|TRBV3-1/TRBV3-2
TGTGCCAGCAGCCAAGTTTCCATGAACACTGAAGCTTTCTTT
CASSQVSMNTEAFF
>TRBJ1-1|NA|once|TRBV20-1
TGCAGGCCGCGGGGAGCTTTCTTT
CRPRGAFF
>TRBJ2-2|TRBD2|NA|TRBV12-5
TGTGCTAGTGGTTTCTTGACTAGCGGGAAGCAGGGCGGGGAGCTGTTTTTT
CASGFLTSGKQGGELFF
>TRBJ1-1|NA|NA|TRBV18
TGTGCCAGCTCGTCGGGGCAGAACACTGAAGCTTTCTTT
CASSSGQNTEAFF
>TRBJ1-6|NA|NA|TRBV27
TGTGCCAGCAGTTTCAGGGTGAAATATCCCCGGGCACCCCTCCACTTT
CASSFRVKYPRAPLHF
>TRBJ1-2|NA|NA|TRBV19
TGTGCCAGTAGTATCTTCCATACATGGGACTATGGCTACACCTTC
CASSIFHTWDYGYTF
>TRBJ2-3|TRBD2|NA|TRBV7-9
TGTGCCAGCAGCTTAGGACTAGCGGGGGGGCCGGTGATAGATACGCAGTATTTT
CASSLGLAGGPVIDTQYF
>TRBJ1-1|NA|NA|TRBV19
TGTGCCAGTAGTATAGTGGATGAAGCTTTCTTT
CASSIVDEAFF
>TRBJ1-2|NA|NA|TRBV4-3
TGCGCCAGCAGCCAAGATCCGGGGACCTTTAACTATGGCTACACCTTC
CASSQDPGTFNYGYTF
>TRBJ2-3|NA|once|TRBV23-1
TGCGCCAGCAGTCAACCAGGAATGGGACTTATCACAGATACGCAGTATTTT
CASSQPGMGLITDTQYF
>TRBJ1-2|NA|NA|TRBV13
TGTGCCAGCAGCTTAGCAGGGCAGAACTATGGCTACACCTTC
CASSLAGQNYGYTF
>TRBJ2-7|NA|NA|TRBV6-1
TGTGCCAGCAGTGAAAGGGGCTACGAGCAGTACTTC
CASSERGYEQYF
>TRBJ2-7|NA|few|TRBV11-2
TGTGCCAGCAGCTCCCCGAAGACGAACTCCTACGAGCAGTACTTC
CASSSPKTNSYEQYF
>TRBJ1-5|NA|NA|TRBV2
TGTGCCAGCAGTGAACAGGGAAGGGGGCCCCAGCATTTT
CASSEQGRGPQHF
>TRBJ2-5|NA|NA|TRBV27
TGTGCCAGCAGTTTAATGGTTTCGGGAGAGACCCAGTACTTC
CASSLMVSGETQYF
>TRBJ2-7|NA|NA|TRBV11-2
TGTGCCAGCAGCTTAGTAGGGGATATATCCTACGAGCAGTACTTC
CASSLVGDISYEQYF
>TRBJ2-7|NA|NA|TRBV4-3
TGCGCCAGCAGCCAAGACGACAGGAGCTCCTACGAGCAGTACTTC
CASSQDDRSSYEQYF
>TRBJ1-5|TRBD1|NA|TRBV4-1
TGCGCCAGCAGCCACCTAGGGGGAGGGGGCGTCAATCAGCCCCAGCATTTT
CASSHLGGGGVNQPQHF
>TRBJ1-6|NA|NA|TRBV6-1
TGTGCCAGCAGTGAAGATGTTAATAATCGCTCACCCCTCCACTTT
CASSEDVNNRSPLHF
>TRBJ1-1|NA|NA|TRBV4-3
TGCGCCAGCAGCCAAGGGCGGACGGAAGCTTTCTTT
CASSQGRTEAFF
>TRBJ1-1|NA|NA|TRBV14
TGTGCCAGCAGCTGGACAAGCCTGGAAGCTTTCTTT
CASSWTSLEAFF
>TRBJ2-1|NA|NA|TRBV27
TGTGCCAGCAGTTTTTCGGGGGCTCGCAATGAGCAGTTCTTC
CASSFSGARNEQFF
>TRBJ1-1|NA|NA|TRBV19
TGTGCCAGTAGTATAGGTCTGAAGAACACTGAAGCTTTCTTT
CASSIGLKNTEAFF